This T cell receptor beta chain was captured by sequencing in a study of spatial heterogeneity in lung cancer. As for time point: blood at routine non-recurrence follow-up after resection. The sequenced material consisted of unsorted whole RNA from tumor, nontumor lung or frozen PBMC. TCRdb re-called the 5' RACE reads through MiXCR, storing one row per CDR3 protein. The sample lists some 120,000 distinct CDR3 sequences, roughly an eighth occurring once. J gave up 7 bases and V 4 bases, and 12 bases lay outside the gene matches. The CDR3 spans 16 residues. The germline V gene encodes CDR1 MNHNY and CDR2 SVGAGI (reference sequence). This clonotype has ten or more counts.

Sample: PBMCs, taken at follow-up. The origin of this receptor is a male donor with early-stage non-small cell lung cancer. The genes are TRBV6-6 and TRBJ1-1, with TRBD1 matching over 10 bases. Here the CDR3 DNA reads TGTGCCAGCAGTTCTACGAACCGACAGGGGGCAATTGAAGCTTTCTTT. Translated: CASSSTNRQGAIEAFF.